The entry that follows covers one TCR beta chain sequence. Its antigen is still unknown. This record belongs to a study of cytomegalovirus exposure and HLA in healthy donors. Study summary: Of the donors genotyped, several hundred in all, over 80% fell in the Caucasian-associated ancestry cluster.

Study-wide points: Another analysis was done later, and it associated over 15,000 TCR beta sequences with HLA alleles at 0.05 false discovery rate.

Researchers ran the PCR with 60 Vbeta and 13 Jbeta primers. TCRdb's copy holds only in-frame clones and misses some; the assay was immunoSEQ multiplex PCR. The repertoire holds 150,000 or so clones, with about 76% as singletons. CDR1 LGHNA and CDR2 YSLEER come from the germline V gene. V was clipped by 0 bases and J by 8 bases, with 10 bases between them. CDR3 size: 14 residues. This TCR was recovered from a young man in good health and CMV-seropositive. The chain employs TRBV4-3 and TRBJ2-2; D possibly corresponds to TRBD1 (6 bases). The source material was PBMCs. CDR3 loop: CASSQDWGTGELFF. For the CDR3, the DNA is TGCGCCAGCAGCCAAGATTGGGGGACAGGGGAGCTGTTTTTT.